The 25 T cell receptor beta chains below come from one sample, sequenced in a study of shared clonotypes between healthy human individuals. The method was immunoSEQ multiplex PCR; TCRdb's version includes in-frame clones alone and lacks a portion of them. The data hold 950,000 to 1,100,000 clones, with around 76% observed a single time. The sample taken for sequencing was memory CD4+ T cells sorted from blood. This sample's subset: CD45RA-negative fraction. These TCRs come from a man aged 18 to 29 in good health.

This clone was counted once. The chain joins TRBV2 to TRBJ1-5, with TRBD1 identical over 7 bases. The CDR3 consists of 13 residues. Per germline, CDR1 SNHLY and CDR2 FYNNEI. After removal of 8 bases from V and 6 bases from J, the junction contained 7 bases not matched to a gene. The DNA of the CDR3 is TGTGCCAGCCAGGGGGGGCGGATTCAGCCCCAGCATTTT. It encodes CASQGGRIQPQHF.

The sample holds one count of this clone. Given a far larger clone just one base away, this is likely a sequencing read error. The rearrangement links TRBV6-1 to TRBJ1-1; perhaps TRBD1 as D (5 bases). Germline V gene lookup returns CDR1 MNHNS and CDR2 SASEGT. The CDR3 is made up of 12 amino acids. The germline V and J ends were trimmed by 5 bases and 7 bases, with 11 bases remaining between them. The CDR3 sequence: CASSLWDFEAFF. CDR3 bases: TGTGCCAGCAGTTTATGGGACTTTGAAGCTTTCTTT.

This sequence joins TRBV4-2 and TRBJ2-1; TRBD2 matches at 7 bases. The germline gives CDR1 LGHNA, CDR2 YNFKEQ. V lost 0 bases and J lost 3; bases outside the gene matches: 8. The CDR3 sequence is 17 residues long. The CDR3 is CASSQDQVGGSYNEQFF. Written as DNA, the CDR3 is TGTGCCAGCAGCCAAGATCAAGTCGGGGGGAGCTACAATGAGCAGTTCTTC.

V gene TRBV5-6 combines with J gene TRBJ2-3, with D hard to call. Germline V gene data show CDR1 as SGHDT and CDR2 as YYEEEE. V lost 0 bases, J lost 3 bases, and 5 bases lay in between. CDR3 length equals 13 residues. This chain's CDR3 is CASSLAETDTQYF. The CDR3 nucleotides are TGTGCCAGCAGCTTGGCAGAGACAGATACGCAGTATTTT. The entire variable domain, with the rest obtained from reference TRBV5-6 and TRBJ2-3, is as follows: DAGVTQSPTHLIKTRGQQVTLRCSPKSGHDTVSWYQQALGQGPQFIFQYYEEEERQRGNFPDRFSGHQFPNYSSELNVNALLLGDSALYLCASSLAETDTQYFGPGTRLTVL.

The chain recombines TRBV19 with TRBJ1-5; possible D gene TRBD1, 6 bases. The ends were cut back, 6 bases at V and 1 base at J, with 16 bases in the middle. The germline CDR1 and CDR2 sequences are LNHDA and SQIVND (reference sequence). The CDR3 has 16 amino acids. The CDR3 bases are TGTGCCAGTAGGGCTACCGGGACACAAAGCAATCAGCCCCAGCATTTT. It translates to CASRATGTQSNQPQHF.

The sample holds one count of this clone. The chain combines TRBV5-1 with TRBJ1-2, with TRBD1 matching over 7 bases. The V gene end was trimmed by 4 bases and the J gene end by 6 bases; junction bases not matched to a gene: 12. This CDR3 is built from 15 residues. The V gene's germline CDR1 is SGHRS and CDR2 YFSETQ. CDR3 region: CASSPGRQGSHGYTF. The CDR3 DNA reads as TGCGCCAGCAGCCCAGGCAGACAGGGCTCCCATGGCTACACCTTC.

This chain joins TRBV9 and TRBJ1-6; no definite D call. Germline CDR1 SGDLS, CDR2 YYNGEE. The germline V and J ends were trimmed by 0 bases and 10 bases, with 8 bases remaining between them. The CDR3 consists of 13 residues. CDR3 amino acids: CASSVAMESPLHF. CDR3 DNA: TGTGCCAGCAGCGTAGCTATGGAATCACCCCTCCACTTT.

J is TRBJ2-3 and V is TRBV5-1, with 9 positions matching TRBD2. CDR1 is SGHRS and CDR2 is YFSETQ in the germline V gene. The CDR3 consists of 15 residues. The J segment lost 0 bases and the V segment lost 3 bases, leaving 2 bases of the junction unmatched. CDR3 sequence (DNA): TGCGCCAGCAGCTCTAGCGGGGATAGCACAGATACGCAGTATTTT. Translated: CASSSSGDSTDTQYF.

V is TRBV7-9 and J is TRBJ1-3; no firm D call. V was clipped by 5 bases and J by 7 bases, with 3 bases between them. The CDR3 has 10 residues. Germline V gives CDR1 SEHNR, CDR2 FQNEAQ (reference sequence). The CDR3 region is CASSDNTIYF. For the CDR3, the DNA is TGTGCCAGCAGCGACAACACCATATATTTT.

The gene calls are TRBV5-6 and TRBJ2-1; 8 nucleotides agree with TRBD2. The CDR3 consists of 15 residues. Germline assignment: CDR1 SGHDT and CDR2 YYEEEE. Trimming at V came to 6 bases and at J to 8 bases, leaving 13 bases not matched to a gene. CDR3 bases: TGTGCCAGCACCCCCCTGGGAGCGGGAGTCGATGAGCAGTTCTTC. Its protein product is CASTPLGAGVDEQFF.

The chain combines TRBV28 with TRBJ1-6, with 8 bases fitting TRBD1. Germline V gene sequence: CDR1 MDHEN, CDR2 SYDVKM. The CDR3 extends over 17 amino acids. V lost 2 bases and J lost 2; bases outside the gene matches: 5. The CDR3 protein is CASSLPLDRAYNSPLHF. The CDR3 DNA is TGTGCCAGCAGTTTACCCTTGGACAGGGCCTATAATTCACCCCTCCACTTT.

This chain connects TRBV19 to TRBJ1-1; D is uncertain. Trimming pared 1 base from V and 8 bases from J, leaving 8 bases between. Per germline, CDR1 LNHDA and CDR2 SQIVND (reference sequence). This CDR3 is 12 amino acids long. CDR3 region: CASSIGELEAFF. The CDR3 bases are TGTGCCAGTAGTATAGGAGAACTCGAAGCTTTCTTT. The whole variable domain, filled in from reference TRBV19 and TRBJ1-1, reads DGGITQSPKYLFRKEGQNVTLSCEQNLNHDAMYWYRQDPGQGLRLIYYSQIVNDFQKGDIAEGYSVSREKKESFPLTVTSAQKNPTAFYLCASSIGELEAFFGQGTRLTVV.

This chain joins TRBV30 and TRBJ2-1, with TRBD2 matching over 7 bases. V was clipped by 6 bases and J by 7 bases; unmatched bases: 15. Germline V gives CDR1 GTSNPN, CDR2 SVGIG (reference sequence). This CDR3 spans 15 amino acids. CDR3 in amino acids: CACTWGEGRGNEQFF. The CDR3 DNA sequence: TGTGCCTGTACTTGGGGGGAGGGCCGGGGAAATGAGCAGTTCTTC.

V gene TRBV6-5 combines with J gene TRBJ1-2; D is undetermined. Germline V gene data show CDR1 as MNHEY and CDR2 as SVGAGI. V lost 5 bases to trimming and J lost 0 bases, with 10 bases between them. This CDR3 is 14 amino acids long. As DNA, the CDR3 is TGTGCCAGCAGTCGGTCTCCGTCTAACTATGGCTACACCTTC. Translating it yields CASSRSPSNYGYTF.

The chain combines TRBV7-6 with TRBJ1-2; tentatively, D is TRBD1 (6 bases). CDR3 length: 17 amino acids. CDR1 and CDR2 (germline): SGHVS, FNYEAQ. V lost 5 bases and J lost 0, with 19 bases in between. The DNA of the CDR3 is TGTGCCAGCAGCCAGGTGGACAGCGTCACTTCTAACTATGGCTACACCTTC. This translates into CASSQVDSVTSNYGYTF.

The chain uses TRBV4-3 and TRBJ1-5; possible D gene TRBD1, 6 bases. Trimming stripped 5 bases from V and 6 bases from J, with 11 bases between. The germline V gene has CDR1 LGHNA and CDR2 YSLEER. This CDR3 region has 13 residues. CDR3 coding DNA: TGCGCCAGCAGCGCTCAAGGGGGTCAGCCCCAGCATTTT. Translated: CASSAQGGQPQHF.

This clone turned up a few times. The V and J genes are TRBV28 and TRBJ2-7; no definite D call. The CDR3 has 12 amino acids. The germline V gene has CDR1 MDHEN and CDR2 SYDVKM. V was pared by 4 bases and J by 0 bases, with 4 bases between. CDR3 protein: CASSWISYEQYF. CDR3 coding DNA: TGTGCCAGCAGTTGGATCTCCTACGAGCAGTACTTC.

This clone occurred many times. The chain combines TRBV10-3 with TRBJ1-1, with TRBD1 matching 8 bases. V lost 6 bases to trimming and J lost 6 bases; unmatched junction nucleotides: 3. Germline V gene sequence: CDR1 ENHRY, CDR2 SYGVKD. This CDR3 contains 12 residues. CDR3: CAISQTGAEAFF. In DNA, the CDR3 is TGTGCCATCAGCCAGACAGGGGCTGAAGCTTTCTTT.

The CDR3 coding sequence is TGTGCCAGCAGTGAGTCCTCCCAGGGAAACACCATATATTTT. Translation: CASSESSQGNTIYF. V usage is TRBV2 and J usage is TRBJ1-3; unclear D gene. From germline, CDR1 is SNHLY and CDR2 FYNNEI. The CDR3 runs to 14 residues. Trimming pared 3 bases from V and 4 bases from J, leaving 10 bases between. Full variable domain (missing parts from reference TRBV2 and TRBJ1-3): EPEVTQTPSHQVTQMGQEVILRCVPISNHLYFYWYRQILGQKVEFLVSFYNNEISEKSEIFDDQFSVERPDGSNFTLKIRSTKLEDSAMYFCASSESSQGNTIYFGEGSWLTVV.

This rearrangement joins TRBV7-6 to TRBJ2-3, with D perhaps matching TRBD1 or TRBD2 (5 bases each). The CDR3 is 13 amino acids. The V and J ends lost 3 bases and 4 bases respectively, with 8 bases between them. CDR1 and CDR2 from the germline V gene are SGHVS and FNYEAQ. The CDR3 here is CASSLRGPDTQYF. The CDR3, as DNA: TGTGCCAGCAGCTTGAGGGGTCCAGATACGCAGTATTTT.

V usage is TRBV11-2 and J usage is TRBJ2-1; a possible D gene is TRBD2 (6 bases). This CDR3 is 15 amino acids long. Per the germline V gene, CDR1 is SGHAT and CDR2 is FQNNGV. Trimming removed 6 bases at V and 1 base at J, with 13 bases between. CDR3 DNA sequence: TGTGCCAGCAGTTATCTTCGGGGGTCCTACAATGAGCAGTTCTTC. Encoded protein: CASSYLRGSYNEQFF.

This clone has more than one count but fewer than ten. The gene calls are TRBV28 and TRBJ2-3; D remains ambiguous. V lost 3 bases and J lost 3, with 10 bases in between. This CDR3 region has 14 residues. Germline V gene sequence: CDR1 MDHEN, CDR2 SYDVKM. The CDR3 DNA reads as TGTGCCAGCAGTTTTGGTAGGGCGACAGATACGCAGTATTTT. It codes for CASSFGRATDTQYF.

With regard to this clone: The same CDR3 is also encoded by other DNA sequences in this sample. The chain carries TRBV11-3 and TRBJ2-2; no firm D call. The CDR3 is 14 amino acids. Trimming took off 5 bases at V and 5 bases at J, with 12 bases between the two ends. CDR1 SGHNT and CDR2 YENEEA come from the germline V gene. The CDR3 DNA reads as TGTGCCAGCAGCCCTGGGTTAGGGACCGGGGAGCTGTTTTTT. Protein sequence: CASSPGLGTGELFF.

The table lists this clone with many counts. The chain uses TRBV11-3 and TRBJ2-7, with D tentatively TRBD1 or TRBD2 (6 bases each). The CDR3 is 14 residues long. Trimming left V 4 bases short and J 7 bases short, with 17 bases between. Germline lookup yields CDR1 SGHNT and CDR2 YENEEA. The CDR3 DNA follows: TGTGCCAGCAGCTCTTCGGGGGCATCGGGAGAGCAGTACTTC. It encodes CASSSSGASGEQYF. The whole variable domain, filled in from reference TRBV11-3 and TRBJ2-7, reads EAGVVQSPRYKIIEKKQPVAFWCNPISGHNTLYWYLQNLGQGPELLIRYENEEAVDDSQLPKDRFSAERLKGVDSTLKIQPAELGDSAVYLCASSSSGASGEQYFGPGTRLTVT.

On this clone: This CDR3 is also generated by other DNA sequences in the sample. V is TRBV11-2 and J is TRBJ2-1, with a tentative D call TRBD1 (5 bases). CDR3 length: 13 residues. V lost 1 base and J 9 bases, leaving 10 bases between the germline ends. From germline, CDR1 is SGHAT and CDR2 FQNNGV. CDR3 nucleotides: TGTGCCAGCAGCTTAGGGGGCGTGGGTGAGCAGTTCTTC. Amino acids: CASSLGGVGEQFF.